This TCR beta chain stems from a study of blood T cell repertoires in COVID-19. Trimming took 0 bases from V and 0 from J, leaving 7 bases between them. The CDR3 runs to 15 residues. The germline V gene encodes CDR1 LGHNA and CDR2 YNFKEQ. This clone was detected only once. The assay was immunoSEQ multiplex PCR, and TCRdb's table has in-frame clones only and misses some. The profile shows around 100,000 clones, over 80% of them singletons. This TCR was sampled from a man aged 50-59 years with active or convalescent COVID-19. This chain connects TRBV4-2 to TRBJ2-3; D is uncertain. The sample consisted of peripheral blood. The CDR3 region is CASSQDTGSTDTQYF. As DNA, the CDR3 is TGTGCCAGCAGCCAAGATACCGGGAGCACAGATACGCAGTATTTT.